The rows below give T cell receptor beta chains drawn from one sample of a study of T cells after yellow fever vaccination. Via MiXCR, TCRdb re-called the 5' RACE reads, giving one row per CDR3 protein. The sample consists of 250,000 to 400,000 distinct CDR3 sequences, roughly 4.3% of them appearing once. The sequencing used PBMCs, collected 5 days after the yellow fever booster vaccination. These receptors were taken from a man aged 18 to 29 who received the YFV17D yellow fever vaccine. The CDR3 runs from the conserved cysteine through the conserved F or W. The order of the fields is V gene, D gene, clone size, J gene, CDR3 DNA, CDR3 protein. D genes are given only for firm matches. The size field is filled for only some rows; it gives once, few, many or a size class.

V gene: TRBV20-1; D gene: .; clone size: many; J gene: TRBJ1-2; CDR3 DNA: TGCAGTGCTAGAGCCACCGGGGCGGGTGGCTACACCTTC; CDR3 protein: CSARATGAGGYTF
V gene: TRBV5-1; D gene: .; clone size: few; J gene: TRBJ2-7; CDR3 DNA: TGCGCCAGCAGTTATCTGGTAAACGACGAGCAGTACTTC; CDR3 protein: CASSYLVNDEQYF
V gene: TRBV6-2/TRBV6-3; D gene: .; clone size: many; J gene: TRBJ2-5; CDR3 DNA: TGTGCCAGCAGTCCAACGGAAGAGACCCAGTACTTC; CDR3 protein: CASSPTEETQYF
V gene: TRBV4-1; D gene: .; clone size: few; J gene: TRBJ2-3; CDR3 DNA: TGCGCCAGCAGCCAACCAGGGCGAGGGGTAGGGAATACGCAGTATTTT; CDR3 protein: CASSQPGRGVGNTQYF
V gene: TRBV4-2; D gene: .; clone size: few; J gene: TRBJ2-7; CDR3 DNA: TGTGCCAGCAGTCCGCCGGGCAGAGGACAAGAGCAGTACTTC; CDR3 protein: CASSPPGRGQEQYF
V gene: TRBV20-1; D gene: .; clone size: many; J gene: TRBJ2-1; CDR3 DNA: TGCAGTGCTAGAGGACATCTCAATGAGCAGTTCTTC; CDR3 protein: CSARGHLNEQFF
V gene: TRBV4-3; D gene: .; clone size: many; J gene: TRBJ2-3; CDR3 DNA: TGCGCCAGCAGCCAAGATTTCGGAGATACGCAGTATTTT; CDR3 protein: CASSQDFGDTQYF
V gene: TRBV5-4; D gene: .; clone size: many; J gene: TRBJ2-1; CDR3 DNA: TGTGCCAGCAGTGTCTCATCGAGCTCCTACAATGAGCAGTTCTTC; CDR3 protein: CASSVSSSSYNEQFF
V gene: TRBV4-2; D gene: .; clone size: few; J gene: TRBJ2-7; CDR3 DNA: TGTGCCAGCAGCCAAGATACGTCGCGAGAGGGGGAGCAGTACTTC; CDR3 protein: CASSQDTSREGEQYF
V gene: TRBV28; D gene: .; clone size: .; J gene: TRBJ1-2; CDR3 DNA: TGTGCCGTATTCTACTATGGCTACACCTTC; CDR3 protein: CAVFYYGYTF
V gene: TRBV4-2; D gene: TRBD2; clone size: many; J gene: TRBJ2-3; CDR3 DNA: TGTGCCAGCAGGCCTAGCGGCCTCACAGATACGCAGTATTTT; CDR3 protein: CASRPSGLTDTQYF
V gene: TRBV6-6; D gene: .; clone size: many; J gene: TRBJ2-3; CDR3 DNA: TGTGCCAGCAGACCTCATGGATTACTCAACGACGATACGCAGTATTTT; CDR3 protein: CASRPHGLLNDDTQYF
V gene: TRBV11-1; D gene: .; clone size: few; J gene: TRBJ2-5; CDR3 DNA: TGTGCCAGCGGGGTAGAAAGTGGGCAAGAGACCCAGTACTTC; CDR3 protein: CASGVESGQETQYF
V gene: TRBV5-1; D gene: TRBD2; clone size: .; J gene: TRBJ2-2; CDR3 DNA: TGCGCCAGCAGCCTCCGGACTAGCTGGGTCGGTACCGGGGAGCTGTTTTTT; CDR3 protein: CASSLRTSWVGTGELFF
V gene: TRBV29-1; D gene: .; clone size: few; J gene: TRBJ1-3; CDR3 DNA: TGCAGCGTGGTCGGGGGCCACTCTGGAAACACCATATATTTT; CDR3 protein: CSVVGGHSGNTIYF
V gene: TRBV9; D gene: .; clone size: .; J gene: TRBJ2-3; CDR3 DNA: TGTGCCAGCAGTGTTGACAGAGAAGATACGCAGTATTTT; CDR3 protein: CASSVDREDTQYF
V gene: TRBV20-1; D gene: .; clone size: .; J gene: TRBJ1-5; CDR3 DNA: TGCAGTGTCCATTCCGAGGGGGTAATTTATCAGCCCCAGCATTTT; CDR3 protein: CSVHSEGVIYQPQHF
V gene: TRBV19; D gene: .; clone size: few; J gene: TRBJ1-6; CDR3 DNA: TGTGCCTCCGCCGGACGGGGTCATAATTCACCCCTCCACTTT; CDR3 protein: CASAGRGHNSPLHF
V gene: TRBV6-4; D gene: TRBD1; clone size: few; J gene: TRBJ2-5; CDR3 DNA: TGTGCCAGCAGTCCCGGACAGGGGGCATCAGAGACCCAGTACTTC; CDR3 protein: CASSPGQGASETQYF
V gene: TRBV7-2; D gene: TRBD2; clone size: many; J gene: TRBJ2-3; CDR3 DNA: TGTGCCAGCAGCTTGGCCCAGCGGGGGACAGATACGCAGTATTTT; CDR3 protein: CASSLAQRGTDTQYF